The following is a T cell receptor beta chain sequence with its context. What it recognizes is unknown. V trimming: 7 bases; J trimming: 1 base; junction bases outside the gene matches: 7. CDR3 size: 14 residues. Germline-derived CDR1 and CDR2 are SGDLS and YYNGEE. The data were obtained in a study of cytomegalovirus exposure and HLA in healthy donors. Background on the study: About 85 million unique TCRs from HLA-typed donors were held in an early release of data.

Study-wide results and limits: There were a few CMV-associated chains whose specificity for CMV antigens was confirmed in vitro.

PCR involved 60 Vbeta and 13 Jbeta primers. As handled by the study authors: Some 80 million unique TCR beta chains, about 12 million shared, were counted in a later analysis. This table comes from immunoSEQ multiplex PCR, and its TCRdb copy is limited to in-frame clones, with some not included. The DNA was the basis for D and trimming; V, J and clone size are from that table. The sample consists of 180,000 or so clones, roughly 77% of them appearing once. The chain combines TRBV9 with TRBJ1-1; TRBD1 agrees at 7 bases. This clonotype originated in a woman aged 25 to 45 in good health and CMV-seropositive. Sample: PBMCs. The CDR3 bases are TGTGCCAGCGGACCGGGACAGAAGAACACTGAAGCTTTCTTT. Translating gives CASGPGQKNTEAFF.